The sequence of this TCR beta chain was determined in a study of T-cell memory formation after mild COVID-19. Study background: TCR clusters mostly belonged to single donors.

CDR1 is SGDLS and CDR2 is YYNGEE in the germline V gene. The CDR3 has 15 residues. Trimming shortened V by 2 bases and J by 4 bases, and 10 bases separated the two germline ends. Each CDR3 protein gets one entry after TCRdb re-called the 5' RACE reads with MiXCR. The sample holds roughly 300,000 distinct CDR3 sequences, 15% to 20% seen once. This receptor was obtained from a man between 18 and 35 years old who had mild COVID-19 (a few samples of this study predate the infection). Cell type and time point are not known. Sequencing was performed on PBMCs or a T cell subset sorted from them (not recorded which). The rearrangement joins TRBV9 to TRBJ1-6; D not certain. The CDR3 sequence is CASSVAEMYNSPLHF. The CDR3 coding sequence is TGTGCCAGCAGCGTTGCAGAGATGTATAATTCACCCCTCCACTTT.